This T cell receptor (beta chain) originates from a study of cytomegalovirus exposure and HLA in healthy donors. Study-wide context: Within an early data release were 85 million or so unique TCRs drawn from HLA-typed donors. The study, taken as a whole, reports: Later on, analysis showed that most CMV-associated TCR beta chains appeared to be HLA-restricted. In vitro confirmation showed a few CMV-associated chains to be CMV antigen specific.

The V gene end was trimmed by 5 bases and the J gene end by 2 bases; junction bases not matched to a gene: 6. The CDR3 contains 15 residues. Looked up from germline, CDR1 is SGHNT and CDR2 is YENEEA. The PCR was carried out with 60 Vbeta primers and 13 Jbeta primers. Sequenced by immunoSEQ multiplex PCR; TCRdb stores in-frame clones only, minus some. The table shows approximately 140,000 clones, with 70% to 80% occurring only once. About this clone itself: Its antigen is as yet unknown.

The chain has TRBV11-3 and TRBJ2-7; TRBD2 matches 10 bases. What was sequenced was PBMCs. This clonotype was obtained from a man aged 35 to 55 in good health and CMV-seropositive. The CDR3 sequence is CASSPGLASTYEQYF. The CDR3 bases are TGTGCCAGCAGCCCGGGACTAGCGTCGACCTACGAGCAGTACTTC.